Listed below are T cell receptor beta chains from one sample, sequenced in a study of blood T cell repertoires in COVID-19. Assay used: immunoSEQ multiplex PCR; TCRdb lists only in-frame clones, some missing. The sample has under 200,000 clones; about 85% are singletons. Sequences were obtained from PBMCs or T cells enriched from blood (not recorded which). The receptors shown here come from a woman aged 40 to 50 with acute COVID-19. Each CDR3 is given with its conserved first and last residue. D genes are given only for firm matches. Clone size is stated in some rows and not others, as once, few, many or a class when expanded.

j_call v_call clone_size d_call cdr3_nt cdr3_aa
TRBJ2-1 TRBV9 once TRBD2 TGTGCCAGCAGCGTCCGATCCGGGACTAGCGGGAATAATGAGCAGTTCTTC CASSVRSGTSGNNEQFF
TRBJ2-1 TRBV19 . TRBD1 TGTGCCAGTATGGGGACAGGGCCCCGGAGCTCCTACAATGAGCAGTTCTTC CASMGTGPRSSYNEQFF
TRBJ1-6 TRBV6-5 . . TGTGCCAGCAGTTACGAAGCTGAGTCCAATTCACCCCTCCACTTT CASSYEAESNSPLHF
TRBJ1-4 TRBV29-1 few TRBD1 TGCAGCGTTGAAGTCGGGGACAGCTCCTCAACTAATGAAAAACTGTTTTTT CSVEVGDSSSTNEKLFF
TRBJ2-1 TRBV19 . . TGTGCCAGTACCCCCCCGGAAAGACAGCGCAATGAGCAGTTCTTC CASTPPERQRNEQFF
TRBJ1-3 TRBV2 many . TGTGCCAGCAGCGGCCAGGGAAAAAACACCATATATTTT CASSGQGKNTIYF
TRBJ2-7 TRBV11-2 . TRBD1 TGTGCCAGCAGCCGTATCCCGGGACAGGGCTACGAGCAGTACTTC CASSRIPGQGYEQYF
TRBJ1-1 TRBV6-5 few . TGTGCCAGCTTGACTCGTGGGGGCGAGTCGGCTTTCTTT CASLTRGGESAFF
TRBJ1-3 TRBV19 . . TGTGCCAGTTCAAGGGGCTCTGGAAACACCATATATTTT CASSRGSGNTIYF
TRBJ2-2 TRBV7-8 . TRBD1 TGTGCCAGCAGCTATGTTACAGGGGGAAGTAGGGCCGGGGAGCTGTTTTTT CASSYVTGGSRAGELFF
TRBJ2-7 TRBV2 . . TGTGCCAGCAGGTTGGACTTTAACGAGCAGTACTTC CASRLDFNEQYF
TRBJ2-5 TRBV9 . . TGTGCCAGCAGCCAAGAAGGAGGTTCGCAGACCCAGTACTTC CASSQEGGSQTQYF
TRBJ1-3 TRBV18 . . TGTGCCAGCTCACCACTTTTACAGGTGAATCCCAGCTCTGGAAACACCATATATTTT CASSPLLQVNPSSGNTIYF
TRBJ2-5 TRBV2 . TRBD2 TGTGCCAGCACCCAGTCGACGCAGGGACTAGCTGAAGAGACCCAGTACTTC CASTQSTQGLAEETQYF
TRBJ2-5 TRBV5-1 . TRBD2 TGCGCCAGCAGCTCAATGGAACTAGCGGGGTGGGCCCAGTACTTC CASSSMELAGWAQYF
TRBJ2-2 TRBV2 . TRBD1 TGTGCCAGCAGCGACCGGGACAGGAACACCGGGGAGCTGTTTTTT CASSDRDRNTGELFF
TRBJ2-5 TRBV10-2 . TRBD2 TGCGCCAGCAGTGTGGCCGGGACTATAGGGGAGACCCAGTACTTC CASSVAGTIGETQYF
TRBJ1-4 TRBV5-4 . . TGTGCCAGCAGCCCGGGGGGTTTGGCAGCGAATGAAAAACTGTTTTTT CASSPGGLAANEKLFF
TRBJ2-1 TRBV5-1 . . TGCGCCAGCAGCCTAGGACGGGAGCGCTTGGACAATGAGCAGTTCTTC CASSLGRERLDNEQFF
TRBJ1-4 TRBV5-1 few TRBD1 TGCGCCAGCAGCCGCACGACAGGGGCGAAGGAAAAACTGTTTTTT CASSRTTGAKEKLFF
TRBJ2-5 TRBV5-1 once . TGCGCCAGCAACGCGGGCCGGGAGACCCAGTACTTC CASNAGRETQYF
TRBJ1-1 TRBV6-5 few . TGTGCCAGCAGTAAACAGGGACCCGGCACTGAAGCTTTCTTT CASSKQGPGTEAFF
TRBJ2-2 TRBV24-1 . TRBD1 TGTGCCACCAGTGAGCTGACAGGGACGAACACCGGGGAGCTGTTTTTT CATSELTGTNTGELFF
TRBJ1-2 TRBV6-5 . . TGTGCCAGCAGTCCCGAACCTGAGGACAGATATAGCACCTTC CASSPEPEDRYSTF
TRBJ1-2 TRBV27 . . TGTGCCAGCAGTTTTAGTCCGGGGTTGCAGGTCGGCTACACCTTC CASSFSPGLQVGYTF
TRBJ1-1 TRBV29-1 . . TGCAGCGTTCCCAGGGTTGAGGACACTGAAGCTTTCTTT CSVPRVEDTEAFF
TRBJ2-5 TRBV2 . . TGTGCCAGCCAACACAGGGATCAAGAGACCCAGTACTTC CASQHRDQETQYF
TRBJ2-2 TRBV7-3 . . TGTGCCAGCAGCATTACAGGGTCCGGGGAGCTGTTTTTT CASSITGSGELFF
TRBJ1-6 TRBV6-5 . . TGTGCCAGCGGGGGGAGCTCCTATAATTCACCCCTCCACTTT CASGGSSYNSPLHF
TRBJ2-3 TRBV7-8 few TRBD2 TGTGCCAGCAGCTACGTAGCGGGGAACACAGATACGCAGTATTTT CASSYVAGNTDTQYF
TRBJ2-1 TRBV3-1/TRBV3-2 . . TGTGCCAGCAGCCCCAGCCGCGGTGTCAATGAGCAGTTCTTC CASSPSRGVNEQFF
TRBJ2-3 TRBV7-3 . . TGTGCCAGCAGCATTATTAGCACAGATACGCAGTATTTT CASSIISTDTQYF
TRBJ2-3 TRBV7-9 . . TGTGCCAGCAGCGACTCAGATACGCAGTATTTT CASSDSDTQYF
TRBJ2-3 TRBV15 few . TGTGCCACCAGCAGAGACAGGATCAGCACAGATACGCAGTATTTT CATSRDRISTDTQYF
TRBJ1-2 TRBV5-6 . . TGTGCCAGCAGCTTGTGGCAGGGAGGGAACTATGGCTACACCTTC CASSLWQGGNYGYTF
TRBJ2-5 TRBV30 . . TGTGCCTGGAGTGTTCGGTACCCGGGAGAGACCCAGTACTTC CAWSVRYPGETQYF
TRBJ2-7 TRBV30 once . TGTGCCTGGAGCGCAGACAGGCTCTACGAGCAGTACTTC CAWSADRLYEQYF
TRBJ2-2 TRBV5-1 . . TGCGCCAGCAGGCAACTAGAGGACACCGGGGAGCTGTTTTTT CASRQLEDTGELFF
TRBJ1-4 TRBV3-1/TRBV3-2 . TRBD1 TGTGCCAGCAGCCCCCGTAACAGGGGGCAGGACCAACTGTTTTTT CASSPRNRGQDQLFF
TRBJ2-5 TRBV5-6 . TRBD1 TGTGCCAGCAGCAGACAGGGTACAGGAGAGACCCAGTACTTC CASSRQGTGETQYF
TRBJ1-5 TRBV19 few TRBD1 TGTGCCAGTAGAGGGGACAGGGGCAATCAGCCCCAGCATTTT CASRGDRGNQPQHF
TRBJ2-1 TRBV4-1 once . TGCGCCAGCAGCCAAGTACCGGGACAACCTTACAATGAGCAGTTCTTC CASSQVPGQPYNEQFF
TRBJ2-3 TRBV29-1 once . TGCAGCGTTGAAGGCGGAAACACAGATACGCAGTATTTT CSVEGGNTDTQYF
TRBJ2-2 TRBV6-4 . TRBD1 TGTGCCAGCAGTCCCGGGACAGACTATTCCGGGGAGCTGTTTTTT CASSPGTDYSGELFF
TRBJ1-1 TRBV14 . TRBD1 TGTGCCAGCAGGGACACAGGGGCTAACACTGAAGCTTTCTTT CASRDTGANTEAFF
TRBJ2-7 TRBV6-6 many . TGTGCCAGCAATTGGGGCCTCCCCCCCGCCGAGCAGTACTTC CASNWGLPPAEQYF
TRBJ2-5 TRBV5-1 . TRBD2 TGCGCCAGCAGCCCATGGACTAGCGGGTCCCAAGAGACCCAGTACTTC CASSPWTSGSQETQYF
TRBJ1-5 TRBV6-5 . . TGTGCCAGCTGGGAGGCAGCCCGGCAGCCCCAGCATTTT CASWEAARQPQHF
TRBJ2-7 TRBV5-1 . TRBD2 TGCGCCAGCAGCGGAGGAGCGGGAACCAACGAGCAGTACTTC CASSGGAGTNEQYF
TRBJ2-1 TRBV5-1 . TRBD2 TGCGCCAGCAGCTTCGTAGCGGGAGACGTAGATGAGCAGTTCTTC CASSFVAGDVDEQFF
TRBJ2-7 TRBV11-2 . TRBD2 TGTGCCAGCAGCTTACAGTCCCCAGCGGGAGTCTCCTACGAGCAGTACTTC CASSLQSPAGVSYEQYF
TRBJ2-3 TRBV4-1 few . TGCGCCAGCAGCCAAGAACGGACTGGCACAGATACGCAGTATTTT CASSQERTGTDTQYF
TRBJ1-1 TRBV5-1 . . TGCGCCAGCAGCTTGGCCTTATCACCGCGAGCCGCTGAAGCTTTCTTT CASSLALSPRAAEAFF
TRBJ2-3 TRBV11-1 . TRBD2 TGTGCCAGCAGCCATAGCGGGAGCGCAGATACGCAGTATTTT CASSHSGSADTQYF
TRBJ2-5 TRBV15 . . TGTGCCACCAGCAGAGATCTAGGAGAAGAGACCCAGTACTTC CATSRDLGEETQYF
TRBJ1-2 TRBV5-4 . TRBD1 TGTGCCAGCAGCGAGGGACAGGAATACGGCTATGGCTACACCTTC CASSEGQEYGYGYTF
TRBJ2-1 TRBV5-1 . . TGCGCCAGCAGCGCCAGGACTTCTAACAATGAGCAGTTCTTC CASSARTSNNEQFF
TRBJ2-5 TRBV5-1 . TRBD2 TGCGCCAGCAGCATTACTAGCGGGAGTGGGGAGACCCAGTACTTC CASSITSGSGETQYF
TRBJ2-3 TRBV27 . . TGTGCCAGCAGTCCCTCCGGCACAGATACGCAGTATTTT CASSPSGTDTQYF
TRBJ2-5 TRBV11-3 . TRBD1 TGTGCCAGCAGCTCGGGACAGAGTACCCAAGAGACCCAGTACTTC CASSSGQSTQETQYF